Listed here are 16 T cell receptor beta chains from one sample, sequenced in a study of blood T cell repertoires in COVID-19. Clones were read by immunoSEQ multiplex PCR, and TCRdb kept only the in-frame ones, dropping some. There are approximately 220,000 clones in the sample; around 80% occur only once, and 7% to 10% lies in the top ten. Material: peripheral blood. The source of these receptors is a woman between 45 and 60 years old with acute or convalescent COVID-19.

The V call is TRBV5-1, the J call TRBJ1-3; 7 nucleotides agree with TRBD1. In germline, CDR1 is SGHRS, CDR2 YFSETQ. The CDR3 spans 18 residues. V dropped 4 bases and J dropped 0; count of bases not matched to a gene: 13. The CDR3 region is CASSVGTARSPSGNTIYF. Here the CDR3 DNA reads TGCGCCAGCAGCGTTGGGACAGCAAGATCCCCCTCTGGAAACACCATATATTTT.

The V and J genes are TRBV5-1 and TRBJ2-4; D is possibly TRBD1 (5 bases). This CDR3 contains 14 residues. Per the germline V gene, CDR1 is SGHRS and CDR2 is YFSETQ. The V gene lost 1 base and the J gene lost 6 bases, with 11 bases spanning the gap. The DNA of the CDR3 is TGCGCCAGCAGCTTGACGGAGCAGGGAAACATTCAGTACTTC. It codes for CASSLTEQGNIQYF.

The chain employs TRBV3-1 (or the pseudogene TRBV3-2) and TRBJ2-2; D might be TRBD2 (5 bases). Trimming stripped 6 bases from V and 11 bases from J, with 13 bases between. Germline V gene data show CDR1 as LGHDT and CDR2 as YNNKEL (reference sequence). This CDR3 is 12 amino acids long. The CDR3 protein is CASRGSFGELFF. The CDR3 DNA follows: TGTGCCAGCAGAGGGAGTTTCGGAGAGCTGTTTTTT.

This sequence joins TRBV12-3 or TRBV12-4 and TRBJ1-1; D may be TRBD1 (6 bases). The CDR3 consists of 12 residues. Trimming stripped 6 bases from V and 6 bases from J, with 11 bases between. The CDR3 is CASRGQIPEAFF. DNA for the CDR3: TGTGCCAGCAGGGGACAAATTCCTGAAGCTTTCTTT.

The chain has TRBV5-6 and TRBJ1-1; 7 nucleotides agree with TRBD1. V dropped 3 bases and J dropped 5; count of bases not matched to a gene: 13. Per germline, CDR1 SGHDT and CDR2 YYEEEE. The CDR3 runs to 16 residues. CDR3 region: CASSSTGDGGFTEAFF. CDR3 in DNA: TGTGCCAGCAGCTCCACAGGGGATGGGGGTTTTACTGAAGCTTTCTTT.

The chain joins TRBV14 to TRBJ2-7; 7 nucleotides line up with TRBD1. CDR1 is SGHDN and CDR2 is FVKESK in the germline V gene. This CDR3 spans 15 amino acids. The ends lost 1 base at V and 3 bases at J; junction bases unmatched: 6. CDR3 sequence (DNA): TGTGCCAGCAGCCAAGGGCACAGGGGCGTCTACGAGCAGTACTTC. Amino acid sequence: CASSQGHRGVYEQYF.

The J gene is TRBJ1-2, the V gene TRBV24-1; D is ambiguous. The CDR3 sequence is 14 residues long. Germline loops: CDR1 KGHDR, CDR2 SFDVKD. Trimming left V 3 bases short and J 6 bases short, with 13 bases between. The CDR3 region has the DNA TGTGCCACCAGTGATGCGGGGTCTCGGGATGGCTACACCTTC. Translation: CATSDAGSRDGYTF.

The chain employs TRBV3-1 (or the pseudogene TRBV3-2) and TRBJ1-2, with 7 bases fitting TRBD1. The CDR3 consists of 14 residues. J was trimmed by 1 base and V by 4 bases; bases with no gene match: 3. Germline CDR1 reads LGHDT; CDR2 reads YNNKEL (reference sequence). As DNA, the CDR3 is TGTGCCAGCAGCCCCCCAGGGGGTAACTATGGCTACACCTTC. Its protein product is CASSPPGGNYGYTF.

This clone has a handful of counts. The CDR3 loop is CASSLEAALDEQYF. The DNA for the CDR3 is TGTGCCAGCAGTTTAGAGGCGGCATTAGACGAGCAGTACTTC. The rearrangement uses TRBV27 and TRBJ2-7; D not certain. Germline V gene sequence: CDR1 MNHEY, CDR2 SMNVEV (reference sequence). V was clipped by 2 bases and J by 5 bases, with 13 bases between them. CDR3 size: 14 residues.

This clone was seen more than once but under ten times. The chain employs TRBV29-1 and TRBJ1-2, with D unclear. This CDR3 spans 11 amino acids. Germline V CDR1 and CDR2: SQVTM, ANQGSEA. V was clipped by 4 bases and J by 2 bases, with 5 bases between them. Here the CDR3 reads CSVVFNYGYTF. In DNA form, the CDR3 reads TGCAGCGTTGTCTTCAACTATGGCTACACCTTC.

The V and J genes are TRBV6-5 and TRBJ2-1, with 12 nucleotides matching TRBD2. The trim removed 2 bases at V and 7 bases at J, leaving 3 bases unmatched. This CDR3 is built from 15 residues. CDR1 and CDR2 from the germline V gene are MNHEY and SVGAGI. The CDR3 DNA reads TGTGCCAGCAGTTACCTAGCGGGAGGGCCGAATGAGCAGTTCTTC. Protein: CASSYLAGGPNEQFF.

J is TRBJ1-5 and V is TRBV27, with D perhaps TRBD1 (5 bases). This CDR3 is 14 amino acids long. Germline CDR1 is MNHEY and CDR2 is SMNVEV (reference sequence). Trimming removed 1 base from V and 4 bases from J, with 8 bases in between. The CDR3 spells CASSLWAGNQPQHF. DNA of the CDR3: TGTGCCAGCAGTTTATGGGCAGGGAATCAGCCCCAGCATTTT.

V usage is TRBV19 and J usage is TRBJ2-3; TRBD2 aligns across 8 bases. Per germline, CDR1 LNHDA and CDR2 SQIVND (reference sequence). V dropped 0 bases and J dropped 2; count of bases not matched to a gene: 7. This CDR3 comprises 17 residues. The CDR3 nucleotides are TGTGCCAGTAGTATAGATCGACAACTAGCGGACACAGATACGCAGTATTTT. Translated: CASSIDRQLADTDTQYF.

The chain couples TRBV11-2 to TRBJ2-7; TRBD1 agrees at 7 bases. This CDR3 comprises 13 residues. Germline V gene data show CDR1 as SGHAT and CDR2 as FQNNGV. V lost 8 bases and J lost 2; bases outside the gene matches: 6. DNA of the CDR3: TGTGCCAGCGGATCTGACAGGGCCTACGAGCAGTACTTC. Protein: CASGSDRAYEQYF.

The rearrangement joins TRBV24-1 to TRBJ1-2; D gene uncertain. Germline-derived CDR1 and CDR2 are KGHDR and SFDVKD. Trimming left V 3 bases short and J 8 bases short, with 15 bases between. This CDR3 has 14 amino acids. The chain's CDR3 is CATSDPTRFPGYTF. For the CDR3, the DNA is TGTGCCACCAGTGATCCAACACGCTTCCCCGGCTACACCTTC.

The chain recombines TRBV5-1 with TRBJ2-2; TRBD2 agrees at 10 bases. With 5 bases clipped from V and 1 base from J, the junction kept 8 bases outside the gene matches. Germline-derived CDR1 and CDR2 are SGHRS and YFSETQ. CDR3 length: 17 amino acids. The CDR3 is CASSELAGMGNTGELFF. In nucleotides, the CDR3 is TGCGCCAGCAGTGAACTAGCGGGAATGGGGAACACCGGGGAGCTGTTTTTT.